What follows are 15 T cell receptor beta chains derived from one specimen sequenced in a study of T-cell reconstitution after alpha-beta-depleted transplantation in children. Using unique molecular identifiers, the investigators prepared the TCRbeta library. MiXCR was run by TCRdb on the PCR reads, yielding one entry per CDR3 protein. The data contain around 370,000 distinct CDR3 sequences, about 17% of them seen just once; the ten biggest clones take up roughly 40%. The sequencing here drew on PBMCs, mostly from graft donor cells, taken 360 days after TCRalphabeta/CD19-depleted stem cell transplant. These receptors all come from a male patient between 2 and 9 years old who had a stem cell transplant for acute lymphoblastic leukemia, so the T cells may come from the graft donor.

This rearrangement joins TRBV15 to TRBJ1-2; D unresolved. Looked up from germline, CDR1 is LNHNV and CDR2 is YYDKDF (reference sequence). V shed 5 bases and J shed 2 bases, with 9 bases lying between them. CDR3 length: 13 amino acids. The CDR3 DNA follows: TGTGCCACCAGCGAGGGTCTCAACTATGGCTACACCTTC. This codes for CATSEGLNYGYTF.

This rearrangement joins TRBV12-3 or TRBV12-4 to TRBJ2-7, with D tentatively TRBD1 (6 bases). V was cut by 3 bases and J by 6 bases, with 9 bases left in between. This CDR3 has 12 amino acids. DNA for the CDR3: TGTGCCAGCAGTTTCAACAGGGTCGAGCAGTACTTC. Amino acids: CASSFNRVEQYF.

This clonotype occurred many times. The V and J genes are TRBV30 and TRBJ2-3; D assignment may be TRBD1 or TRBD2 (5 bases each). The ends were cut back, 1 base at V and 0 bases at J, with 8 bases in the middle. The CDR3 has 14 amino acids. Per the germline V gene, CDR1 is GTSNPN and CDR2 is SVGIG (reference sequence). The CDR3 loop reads CAWSGGISTDTQYF. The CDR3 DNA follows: TGTGCCTGGAGTGGGGGGATCAGCACAGATACGCAGTATTTT.

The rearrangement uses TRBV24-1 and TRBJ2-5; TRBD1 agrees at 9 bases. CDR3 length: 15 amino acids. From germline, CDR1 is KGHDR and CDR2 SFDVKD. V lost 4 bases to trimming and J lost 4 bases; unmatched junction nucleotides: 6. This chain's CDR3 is CATSDSQGAGETQYF. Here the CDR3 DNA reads TGTGCCACCAGTGACTCACAGGGGGCAGGAGAGACCCAGTACTTC.

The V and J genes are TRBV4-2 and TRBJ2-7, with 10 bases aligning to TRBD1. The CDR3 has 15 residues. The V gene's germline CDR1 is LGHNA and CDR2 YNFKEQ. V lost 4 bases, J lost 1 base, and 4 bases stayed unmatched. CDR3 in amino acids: CASSLDRGQSYEQYF. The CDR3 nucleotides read TGTGCCAGCAGCCTCGACAGGGGGCAATCCTACGAGCAGTACTTC.

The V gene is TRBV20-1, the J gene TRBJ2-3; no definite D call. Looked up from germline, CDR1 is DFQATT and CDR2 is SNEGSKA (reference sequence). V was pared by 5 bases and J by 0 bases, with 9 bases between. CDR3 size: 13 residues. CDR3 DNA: TGCAGTGCTTTGGCTCTAAGCACAGATACGCAGTATTTT. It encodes CSALALSTDTQYF.

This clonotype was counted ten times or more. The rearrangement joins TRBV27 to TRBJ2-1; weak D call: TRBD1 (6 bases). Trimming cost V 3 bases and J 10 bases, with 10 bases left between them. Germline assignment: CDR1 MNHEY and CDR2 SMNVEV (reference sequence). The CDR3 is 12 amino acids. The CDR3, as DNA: TGTGCCAGCAGTTTGTGGACAGCCGAGCAGTTCTTC. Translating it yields CASSLWTAEQFF.

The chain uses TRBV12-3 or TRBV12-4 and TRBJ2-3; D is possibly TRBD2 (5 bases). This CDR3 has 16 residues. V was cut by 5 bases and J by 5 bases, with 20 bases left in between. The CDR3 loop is CASSRDYAGSLDTQYF. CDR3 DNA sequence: TGTGCCAGCAGTCGCGACTATGCAGGATCCCTAGATACGCAGTATTTT.

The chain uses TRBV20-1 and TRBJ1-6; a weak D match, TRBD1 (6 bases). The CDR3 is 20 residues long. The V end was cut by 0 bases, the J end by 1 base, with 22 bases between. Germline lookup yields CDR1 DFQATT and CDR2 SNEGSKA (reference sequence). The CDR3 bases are TGCAGTGCTAGAGAGGGGGGGTATACAGGGTATCGATCCTATAATTCACCCCTCCACTTT. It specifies CSAREGGYTGYRSYNSPLHF.

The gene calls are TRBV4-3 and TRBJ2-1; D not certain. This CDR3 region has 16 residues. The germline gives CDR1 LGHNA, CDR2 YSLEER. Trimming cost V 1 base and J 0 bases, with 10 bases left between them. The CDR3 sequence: CASSQGRRVSYNEQFF. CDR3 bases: TGCGCCAGCAGCCAAGGCCGGCGTGTCTCCTACAATGAGCAGTTCTTC.

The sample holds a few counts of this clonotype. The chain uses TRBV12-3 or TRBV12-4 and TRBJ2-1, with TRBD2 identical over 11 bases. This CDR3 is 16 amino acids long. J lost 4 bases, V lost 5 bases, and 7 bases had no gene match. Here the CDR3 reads CASSTSGRFHYNEQFF. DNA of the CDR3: TGTGCCAGCAGTACTAGCGGGAGATTTCATTACAATGAGCAGTTCTTC.

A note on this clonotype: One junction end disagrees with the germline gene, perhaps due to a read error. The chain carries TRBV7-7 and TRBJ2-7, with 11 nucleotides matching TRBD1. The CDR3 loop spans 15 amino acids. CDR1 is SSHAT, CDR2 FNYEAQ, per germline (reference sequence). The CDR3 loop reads CASSFGQGASYEQYF. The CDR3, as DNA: TGTGCTAGCAGCTTTGGACAGGGGGCCTCCTACGAGCAGTACTTC.

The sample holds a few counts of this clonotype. Here the CDR3 reads CASSLGRDTEAFF. In DNA form, the CDR3 reads TGTGCCAGCAGCCTTGGGAGGGACACTGAAGCTTTCTTT. The chain carries TRBV4-2 and TRBJ1-1; D gene ambiguous. Germline loops: CDR1 LGHNA, CDR2 YNFKEQ. The CDR3 is 13 amino acids. V shed 4 bases and J shed 3 bases, with 9 bases lying between them.

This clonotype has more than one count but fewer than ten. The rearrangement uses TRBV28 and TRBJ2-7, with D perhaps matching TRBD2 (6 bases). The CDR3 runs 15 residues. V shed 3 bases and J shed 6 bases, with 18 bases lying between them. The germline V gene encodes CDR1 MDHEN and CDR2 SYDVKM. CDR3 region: CASSLPGTPASEQYF. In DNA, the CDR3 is TGTGCCAGCAGTTTGCCCGGGACTCCAGCGTCCGAGCAGTACTTC.

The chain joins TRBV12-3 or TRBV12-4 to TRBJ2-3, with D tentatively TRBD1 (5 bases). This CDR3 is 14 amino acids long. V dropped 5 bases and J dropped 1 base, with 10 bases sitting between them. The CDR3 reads CASSESQGTDTQYF. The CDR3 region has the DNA TGTGCCAGCAGTGAGTCACAGGGCACAGATACGCAGTATTTT.